This T cell receptor beta chain came from a study of shared T cell receptors in the human thymus. This CDR3 contains 19 residues. V gave up 0 bases and J gave up 1 base; unmatched junction bases: 13. Germline V gene data show CDR1 as SEHNR and CDR2 as FQNEAQ (reference sequence). Sequencing used immunoSEQ multiplex PCR; TCRdb keeps in-frame clones, though not all of them. The data show some 700,000 clones, with around nine tenths seen just once and approximately 0.011% held by the top ten. These same data were also listed under a study on human thymus T cells.

The sample consisted of thymocytes. V is TRBV7-9 and J is TRBJ1-1, with 8 nucleotides matching TRBD1. The sequence came from a boy in the first two years of life with a congenital heart defect. The CDR3: CASSLAKVQGTGWNTEAFF. CDR3 nucleotides: TGTGCCAGCAGCTTAGCGAAGGTCCAGGGGACAGGCTGGAACACTGAAGCTTTCTTT.